This TCR beta chain was observed in a study of T cell repertoires in cytomegalovirus infection. The CDR3 extends over 16 amino acids. In germline, CDR1 is SGHDT, CDR2 YYEEEE. Trimming took 4 bases from V and 5 from J; bases not matched to a gene: 9. With regard to this clonotype: Its antigen is still unknown.

MiXCR, applied by TCRdb to the reads, yields one record per CDR3 protein. The sample includes about 900,000 distinct CDR3 sequences, 25% to 40% of them seen just once. This TCR came from a human donor in good health (CMV status not recorded). Some clones in this sample may be carry-over from other donors' samples. The V and J genes are TRBV5-6 and TRBJ2-2; 9 bases fit TRBD1. The sample consisted of cultured CD8+ T cells from PBMCs, taken from culture after CMV antigen stimulation. The CDR3 DNA follows: TGTGCCAGCAGCGCGGGGACAGGGTCGTTGACCGGGGAGCTGTTTTTT. This codes for CASSAGTGSLTGELFF.